This TCR beta chain was retrieved from a study of T-cell reconstitution after alpha-beta-depleted transplantation in children. Using unique molecular identifiers, the investigators prepared the TCRbeta library. A single record per CDR3 protein comes from TCRdb applying MiXCR to the PCR reads. Seen here are hundreds of thousands of distinct CDR3 sequences, under 15% observed once, and the top ten hold 0.79%. J gave up 10 bases and V 3 bases, and 8 bases lay outside the gene matches. Germline CDR1 SEHNR, CDR2 FQNEAQ (reference sequence). The CDR3 length is 15 residues. In its sample, this clonotype was seen many times.

This clonotype was sampled from a girl aged 2 to 10 with congenital amegakaryocytic thrombocytopenia, due to receive a stem cell transplant. The starting material was PBMCs, obtained before TCRalphabeta/CD19-depleted stem cell transplant. This rearrangement joins TRBV7-9 to TRBJ2-1, with 11 bases lining up with TRBD2. This chain's CDR3 is CASSFMLAGGWEQFF. The DNA of the CDR3 is TGTGCCAGCAGCTTCATGCTAGCGGGAGGTTGGGAGCAGTTCTTC.